This TCR beta chain emerged from a study of cytotoxic CD8 clonotypes in ibrutinib-treated CLL. Study overall: Samples averaged roughly 280,000 productive templates and 90,000 to 100,000 productive rearrangements.

This CDR3 spans 14 amino acids. Germline CDR1 reads SGHTA; CDR2 reads FQGNSA. V was clipped by 5 bases and J by 10 bases, with 15 bases between them. The sample holds a few counts of this clone. Only in-frame clones appear in the TCRdb table, and some are missing; sequencing was by immunoSEQ multiplex PCR. Of 73,000 or so clones listed, about two thirds are singletons. The material was PBMCs, obtained after 12 months of ibrutinib treatment. This receptor was obtained from a human donor with chronic lymphocytic leukemia. The genes are TRBV7-2 and TRBJ1-6; D is unclear. DNA for the CDR3: TGTGCCAGCAGCCCCGGTGGCAGCCGATCACCCCTCCACTTT. This gives the protein CASSPGGSRSPLHF.